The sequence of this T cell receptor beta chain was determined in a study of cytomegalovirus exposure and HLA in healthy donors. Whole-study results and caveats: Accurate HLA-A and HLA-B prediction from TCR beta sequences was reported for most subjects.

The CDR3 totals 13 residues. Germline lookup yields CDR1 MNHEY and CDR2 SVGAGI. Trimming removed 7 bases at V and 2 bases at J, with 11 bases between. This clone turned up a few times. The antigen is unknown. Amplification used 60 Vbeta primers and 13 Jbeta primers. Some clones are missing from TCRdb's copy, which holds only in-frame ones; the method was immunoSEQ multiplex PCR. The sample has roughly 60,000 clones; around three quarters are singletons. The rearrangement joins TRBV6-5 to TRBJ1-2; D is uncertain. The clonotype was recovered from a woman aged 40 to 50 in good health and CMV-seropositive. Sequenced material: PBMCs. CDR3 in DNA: TGTGCCAGCACTCCCGGCGGCAACTATGGCTACACCTTC. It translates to CASTPGGNYGYTF.